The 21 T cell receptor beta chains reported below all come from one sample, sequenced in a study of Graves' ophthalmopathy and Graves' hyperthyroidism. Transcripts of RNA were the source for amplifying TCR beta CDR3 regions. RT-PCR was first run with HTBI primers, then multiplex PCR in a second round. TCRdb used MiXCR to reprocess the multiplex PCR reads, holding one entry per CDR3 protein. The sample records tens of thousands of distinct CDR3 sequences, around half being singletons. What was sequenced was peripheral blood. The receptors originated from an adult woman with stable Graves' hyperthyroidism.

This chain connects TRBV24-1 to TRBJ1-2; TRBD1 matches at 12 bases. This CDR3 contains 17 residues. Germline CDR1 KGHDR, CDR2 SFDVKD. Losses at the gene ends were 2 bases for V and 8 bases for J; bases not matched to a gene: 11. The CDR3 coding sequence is TGTGCCACCAGTGATTCCACCGGGACAGGGGGCGCGGCAGGCTACACCTTC. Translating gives CATSDSTGTGGAAGYTF.

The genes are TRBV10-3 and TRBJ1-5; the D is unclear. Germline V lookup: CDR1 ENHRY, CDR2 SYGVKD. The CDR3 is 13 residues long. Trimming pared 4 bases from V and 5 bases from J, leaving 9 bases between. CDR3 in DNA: TGTGCCATCAGTGGCAGGCCGGATCAGCCCCAGCATTTT. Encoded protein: CAISGRPDQPQHF.

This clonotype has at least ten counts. The CDR3 region is CAWSAGHFSGNTIYF. The CDR3 region has the DNA TGTGCCTGGAGTGCGGGACACTTCTCTGGAAACACCATATATTTT. This rearrangement joins TRBV30 to TRBJ1-3, with D possibly matching TRBD1 (6 bases). The CDR3 loop spans 15 amino acids. Deletions cut 1 base from V and 0 bases from J, with 10 bases between. CDR1 GTSNPN and CDR2 SVGIG come from the germline V gene (reference sequence).

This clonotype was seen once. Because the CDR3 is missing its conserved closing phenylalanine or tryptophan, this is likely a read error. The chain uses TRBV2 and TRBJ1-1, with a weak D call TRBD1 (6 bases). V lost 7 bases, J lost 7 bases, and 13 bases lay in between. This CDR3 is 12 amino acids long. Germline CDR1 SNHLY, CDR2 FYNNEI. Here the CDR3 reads CASKERGDEAFL. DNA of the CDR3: TGTGCCAGCAAGGAGAGGGGGGATGAAGCTTTCCTT.

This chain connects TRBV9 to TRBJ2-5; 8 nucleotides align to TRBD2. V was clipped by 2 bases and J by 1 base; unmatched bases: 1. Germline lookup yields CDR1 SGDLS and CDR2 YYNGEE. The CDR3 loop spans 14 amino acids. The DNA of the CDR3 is TGTGCCAGCAGCGTCACTAGCGGCCAAGAGACCCAGTACTTC. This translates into CASSVTSGQETQYF.

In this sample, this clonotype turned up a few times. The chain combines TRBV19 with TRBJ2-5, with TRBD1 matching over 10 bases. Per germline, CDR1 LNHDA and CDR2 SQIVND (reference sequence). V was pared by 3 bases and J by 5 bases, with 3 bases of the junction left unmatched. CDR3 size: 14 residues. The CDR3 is CASSMTGGGETQYF. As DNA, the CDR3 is TGTGCCAGTAGTATGACAGGGGGCGGGGAGACCCAGTACTTC.

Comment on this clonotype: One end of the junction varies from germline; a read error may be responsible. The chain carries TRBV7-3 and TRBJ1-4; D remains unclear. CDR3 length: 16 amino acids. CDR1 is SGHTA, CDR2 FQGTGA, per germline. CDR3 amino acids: CAGSLTFQVTNEKLFF. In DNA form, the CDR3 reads TGTGCCGGCAGCTTAACGTTCCAGGTGACTAATGAAAAGCTGTTTTTT.

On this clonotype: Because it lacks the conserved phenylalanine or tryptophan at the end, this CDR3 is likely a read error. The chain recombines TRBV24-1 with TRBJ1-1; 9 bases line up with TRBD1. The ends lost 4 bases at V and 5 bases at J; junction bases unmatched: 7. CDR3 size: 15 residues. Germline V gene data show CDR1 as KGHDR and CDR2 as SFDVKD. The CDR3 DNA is TGTGCCACCAGTGAGGCCGGGACAGGGCAAACTGAAGCTTTCCTT. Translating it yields CATSEAGTGQTEAFL.

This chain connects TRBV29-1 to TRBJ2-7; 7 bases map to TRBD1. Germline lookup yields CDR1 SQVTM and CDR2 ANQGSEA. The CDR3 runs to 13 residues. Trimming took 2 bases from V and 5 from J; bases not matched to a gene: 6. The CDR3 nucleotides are TGCAGCGTTGAAAGACAGGGATCCCACGAGCAGTACTTC. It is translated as CSVERQGSHEQYF.

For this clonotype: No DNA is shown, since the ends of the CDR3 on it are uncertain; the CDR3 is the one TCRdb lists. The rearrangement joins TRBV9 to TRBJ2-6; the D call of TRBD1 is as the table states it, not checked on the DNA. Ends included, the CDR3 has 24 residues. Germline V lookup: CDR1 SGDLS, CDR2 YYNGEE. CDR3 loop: CASSVDGFGNQPQHFGDGTNVLTF.

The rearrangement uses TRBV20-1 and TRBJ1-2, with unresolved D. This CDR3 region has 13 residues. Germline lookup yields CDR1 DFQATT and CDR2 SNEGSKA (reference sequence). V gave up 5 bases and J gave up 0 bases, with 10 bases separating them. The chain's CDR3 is CSALDGSNYGYTF. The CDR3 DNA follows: TGCAGTGCTTTAGACGGCTCTAACTATGGCTACACCTTC.

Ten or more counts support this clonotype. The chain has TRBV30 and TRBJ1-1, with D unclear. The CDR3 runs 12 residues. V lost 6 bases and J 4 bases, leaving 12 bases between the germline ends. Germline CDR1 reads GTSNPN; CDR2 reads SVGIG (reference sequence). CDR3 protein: CACERVGTEAFF. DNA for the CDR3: TGTGCCTGTGAGCGGGTTGGCACTGAAGCTTTCTTT. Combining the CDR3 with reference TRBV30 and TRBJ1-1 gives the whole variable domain SQTIHQWPATLVQPVGSPLSLECTVEGTSNPNLYWYRQAAGRGLQLLFYSVGIGQISSEVPQNLSASRPQDRQFILSSKKLLLSDSGFYLCACERVGTEAFFGQGTRLTVV.

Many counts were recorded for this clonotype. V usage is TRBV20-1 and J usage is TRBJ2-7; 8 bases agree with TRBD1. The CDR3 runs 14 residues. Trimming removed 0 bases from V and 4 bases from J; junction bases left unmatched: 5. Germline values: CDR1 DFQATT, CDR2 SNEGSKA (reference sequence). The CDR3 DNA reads TGCAGTGCTAGAGATCGACAGGGGTGGTACGAGCAGTACTTC. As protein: CSARDRQGWYEQYF.

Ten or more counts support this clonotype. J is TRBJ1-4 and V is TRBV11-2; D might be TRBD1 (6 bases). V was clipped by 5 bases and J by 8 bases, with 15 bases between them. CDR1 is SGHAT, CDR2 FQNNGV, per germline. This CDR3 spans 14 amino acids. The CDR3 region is CASSAQGGGEKLFF. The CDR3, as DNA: TGTGCCAGCAGCGCTCAGGGAGGGGGGGAAAAACTGTTTTTT.

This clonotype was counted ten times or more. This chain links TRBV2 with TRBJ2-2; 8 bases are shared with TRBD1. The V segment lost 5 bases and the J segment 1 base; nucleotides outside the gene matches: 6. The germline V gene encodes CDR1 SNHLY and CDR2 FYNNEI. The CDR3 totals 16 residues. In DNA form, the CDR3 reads TGTGCCAGCAGTCTACCGGGACAGGTGAACACCGGGGAGCTGTTTTTT. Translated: CASSLPGQVNTGELFF.

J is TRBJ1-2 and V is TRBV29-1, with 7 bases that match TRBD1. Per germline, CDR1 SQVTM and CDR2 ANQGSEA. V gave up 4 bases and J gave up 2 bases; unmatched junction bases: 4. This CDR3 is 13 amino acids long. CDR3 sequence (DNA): TGCAGCGTTGGCTCAGGGGGGAACTATGGCTACACCTTC. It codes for CSVGSGGNYGYTF.

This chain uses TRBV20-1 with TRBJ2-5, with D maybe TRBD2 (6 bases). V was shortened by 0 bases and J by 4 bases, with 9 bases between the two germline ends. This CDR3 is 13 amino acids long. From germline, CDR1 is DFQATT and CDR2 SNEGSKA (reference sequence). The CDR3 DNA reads TGCAGTGCTAGAGAAGGAGGGAGAGAGACCCAGTACTTC. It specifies CSAREGGRETQYF.

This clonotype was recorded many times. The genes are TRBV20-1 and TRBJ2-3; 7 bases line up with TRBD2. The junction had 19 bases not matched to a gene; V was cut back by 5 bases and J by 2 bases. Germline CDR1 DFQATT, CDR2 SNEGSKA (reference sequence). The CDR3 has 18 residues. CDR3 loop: CSAGSPTGSSGITDTQYF. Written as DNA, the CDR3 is TGCAGTGCTGGTTCGCCCACGGGGTCTAGCGGAATCACAGATACGCAGTATTTT.

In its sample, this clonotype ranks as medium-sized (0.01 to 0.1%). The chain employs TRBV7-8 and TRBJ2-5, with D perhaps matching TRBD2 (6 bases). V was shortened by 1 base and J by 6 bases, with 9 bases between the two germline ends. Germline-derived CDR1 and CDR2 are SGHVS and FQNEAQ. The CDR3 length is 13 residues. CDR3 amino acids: CASSLDGGQTQYF. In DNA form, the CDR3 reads TGTGCCAGCAGCTTAGATGGAGGGCAGACCCAGTACTTC.

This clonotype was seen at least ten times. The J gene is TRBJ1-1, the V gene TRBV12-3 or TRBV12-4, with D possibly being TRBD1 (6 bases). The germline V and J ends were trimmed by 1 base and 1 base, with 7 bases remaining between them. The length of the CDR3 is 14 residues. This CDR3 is CASSLETGNTEAFF. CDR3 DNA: TGTGCCAGCAGTTTAGAGACAGGGAACACTGAAGCTTTCTTT.

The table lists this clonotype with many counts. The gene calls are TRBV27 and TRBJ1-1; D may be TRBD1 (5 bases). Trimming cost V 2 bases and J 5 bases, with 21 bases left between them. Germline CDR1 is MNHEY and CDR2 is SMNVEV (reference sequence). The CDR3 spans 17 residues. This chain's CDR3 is CASSLKGQGSLLTEAFF. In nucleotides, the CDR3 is TGTGCCAGCAGTTTAAAGGGCCAGGGTTCTCTGTTGACTGAAGCTTTCTTT.